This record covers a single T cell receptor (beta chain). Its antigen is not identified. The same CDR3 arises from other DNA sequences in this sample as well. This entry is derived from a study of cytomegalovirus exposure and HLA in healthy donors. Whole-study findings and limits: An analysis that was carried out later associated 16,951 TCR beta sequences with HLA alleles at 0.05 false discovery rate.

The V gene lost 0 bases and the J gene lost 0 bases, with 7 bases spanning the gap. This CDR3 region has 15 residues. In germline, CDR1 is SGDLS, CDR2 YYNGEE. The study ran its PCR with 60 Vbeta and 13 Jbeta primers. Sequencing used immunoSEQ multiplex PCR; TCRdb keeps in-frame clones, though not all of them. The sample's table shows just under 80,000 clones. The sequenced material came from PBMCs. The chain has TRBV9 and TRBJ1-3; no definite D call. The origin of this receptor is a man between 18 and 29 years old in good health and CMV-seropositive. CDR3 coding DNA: TGTGCCAGCAGCGTAGAGGGAGACTCTGGAAACACCATATATTTT. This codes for CASSVEGDSGNTIYF.